This TCR beta chain was recorded in a study of spatial heterogeneity in lung cancer. Study-level background: Strong correlation linked TCR transcript counts in tumor regions to a T cell module score derived from matched bulk RNA-seq.

General observations from the study: Nonsynonymous mutations, ubiquitous and regional, were tracked respectively by counts of ubiquitous and regional expanded TCRs. In tumors, expanded intratumoral alpha and beta TCR counts tracked mutation counts.

This sample's time point: sample taken at primary tumor resection. The donors were 70 or so patients with non-small cell lung cancer that was early-stage and untreated. Tumor, nontumor lung or frozen PBMC supplied whole RNA, sequenced without sorting. TCRdb redid the calling of the 5' RACE reads with MiXCR, one entry per CDR3 protein. The table includes fewer than 20,000 distinct CDR3 sequences, approximately 6.9% detected once. This clonotype occurred many times. Its antigen is unknown. This beta chain represents an off-target read in a library built for alpha chains; its size is of limited meaning. Germline V gene sequence: CDR1 SNHLY, CDR2 FYNNEI. The CDR3 covers 15 residues. Between the trimmed V and J ends, which lost 6 bases and 1 base, there was a span of 14 bases.

The sequenced sample was lung tumor tissue, obtained at surgery. This TCR was recovered from a female donor with early-stage non-small cell lung cancer. J is TRBJ2-3 and V is TRBV2; D possibly matches TRBD1 or TRBD2 (5 bases each). CDR3 DNA: TGTGCCAGCAGCTACAACGGGGACCGCACAGATACGCAGTATTTT. The encoded protein is CASSYNGDRTDTQYF.